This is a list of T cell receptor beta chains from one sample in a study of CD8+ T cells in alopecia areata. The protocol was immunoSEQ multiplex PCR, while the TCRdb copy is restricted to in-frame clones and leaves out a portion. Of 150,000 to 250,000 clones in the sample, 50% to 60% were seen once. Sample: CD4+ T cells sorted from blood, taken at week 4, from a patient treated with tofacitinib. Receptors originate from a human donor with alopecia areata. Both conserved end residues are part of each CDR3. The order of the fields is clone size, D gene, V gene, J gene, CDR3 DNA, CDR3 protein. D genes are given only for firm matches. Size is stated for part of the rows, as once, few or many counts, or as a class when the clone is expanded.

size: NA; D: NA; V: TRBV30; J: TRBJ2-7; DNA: TGTGCCTGGAGCCGAAACGAGCAGTACTTC; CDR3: CAWSRNEQYF
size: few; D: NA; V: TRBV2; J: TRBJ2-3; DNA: TGTGCCAGCAGTGAATCCCCAAAAGGCGGAGATACGCAGTATTTT; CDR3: CASSESPKGGDTQYF
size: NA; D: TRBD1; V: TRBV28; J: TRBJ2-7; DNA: TGTGCCAGCAGGCGGACAGGTGGCGTCTCCTACGAGCAGTACTTC; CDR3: CASRRTGGVSYEQYF
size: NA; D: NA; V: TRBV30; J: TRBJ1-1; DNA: TGTGCCTGGAGTGAAACAGGGCGGGAAGCTTTCTTT; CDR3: CAWSETGREAFF
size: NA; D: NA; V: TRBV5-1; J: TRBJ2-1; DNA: TGCGCCAGCAGCTTGTCTGGGGCCGATTACAATGAGCAGTTCTTC; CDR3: CASSLSGADYNEQFF
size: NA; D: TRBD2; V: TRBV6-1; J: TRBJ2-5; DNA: TGTGCCAGCAATTTAGCGGGGTCAGAGACCCAGTACTTC; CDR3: CASNLAGSETQYF
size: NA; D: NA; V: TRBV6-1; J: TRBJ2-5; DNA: TGTGCCAGCAGTGTTGGGGGCTGGGAGACCCAGTACTTC; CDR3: CASSVGGWETQYF
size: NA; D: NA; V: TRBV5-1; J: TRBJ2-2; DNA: TGCGCCAGCAGCTTGGCCGGGCAGGGGCCAGCCGGGGAGCTGTTTTTT; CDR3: CASSLAGQGPAGELFF
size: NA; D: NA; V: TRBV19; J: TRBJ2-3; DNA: TGTGCCAGTAGTCTCCGAACAGATACGCAGTATTTT; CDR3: CASSLRTDTQYF
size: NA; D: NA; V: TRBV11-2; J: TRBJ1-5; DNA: TGTGCCAGCAGCCCCAGGGAAGGAGGGGGGAGTCAGCCCCAGCATTTT; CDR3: CASSPREGGGSQPQHF
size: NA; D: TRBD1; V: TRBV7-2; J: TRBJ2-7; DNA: TGTGCCAGCAGTCCAGGGGGTACCCTCGAGCAGTACTTC; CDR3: CASSPGGTLEQYF
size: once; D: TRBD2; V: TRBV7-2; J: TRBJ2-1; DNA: TGTGCCAGCAGCCGGACTAGCGGGGGGGCCGACAATGAGCAGTTCTTC; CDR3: CASSRTSGGADNEQFF
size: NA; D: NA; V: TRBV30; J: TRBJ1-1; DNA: TGTGCCTGGAGTGAACAGTTGAACACTGAAGCTTTCTTT; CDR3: CAWSEQLNTEAFF
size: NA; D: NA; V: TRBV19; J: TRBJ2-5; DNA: TGTGCCAGTAGTATGGCGCCAGGGGGGGAAGAGACCCAGTACTTC; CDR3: CASSMAPGGEETQYF
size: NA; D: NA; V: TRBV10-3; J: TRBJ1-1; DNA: TGTGCCATCAGTGAGTTTTCTGCCACGAACACTGAAGCTTTCTTT; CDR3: CAISEFSATNTEAFF
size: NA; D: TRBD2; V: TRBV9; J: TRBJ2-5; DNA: TGTGCCAGCAGCGTAGTAGCGGGTGAGACCCAGTACTTC; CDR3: CASSVVAGETQYF
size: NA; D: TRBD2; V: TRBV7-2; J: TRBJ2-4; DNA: TGTGCCAGCAGCTTGGGTCTAGCGGGGTTGAACATTCAGTACTTC; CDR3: CASSLGLAGLNIQYF
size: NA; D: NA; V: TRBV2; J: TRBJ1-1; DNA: TGTGCCAGCAGTCAATCCAGGGTAGGGAACACTGAAGCTTTCTTT; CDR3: CASSQSRVGNTEAFF
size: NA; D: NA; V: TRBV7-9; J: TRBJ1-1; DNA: TGTGCCAGCAGCTTTCAAGAACGGGTAGGAGCTTTCTTT; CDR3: CASSFQERVGAFF
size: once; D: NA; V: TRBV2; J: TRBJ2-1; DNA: TGTGCCAGCGGGAACCCGGGGTTTTACAATGAGCAGTTCTTC; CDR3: CASGNPGFYNEQFF
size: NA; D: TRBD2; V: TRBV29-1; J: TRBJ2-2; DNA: TGCAGCGGAGGACTAGCGGGGGGGCCCGGGGAGCTGTTTTTT; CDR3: CSGGLAGGPGELFF
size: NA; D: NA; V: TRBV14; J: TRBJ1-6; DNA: TGTGCCAGTAAGAGGGAAGGACTAAGATCACCCCTCCACTTT; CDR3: CASKREGLRSPLHF
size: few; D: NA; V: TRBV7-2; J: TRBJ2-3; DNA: TGTGCCAGCAGCTTAAAAGATACGCAGTATTTT; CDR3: CASSLKDTQYF
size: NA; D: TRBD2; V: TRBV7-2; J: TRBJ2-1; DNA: TGTGCCAGCAGCCCCCGACTAAGCGGGGGGGCGGGTGAGCAGTTCTTC; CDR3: CASSPRLSGGAGEQFF
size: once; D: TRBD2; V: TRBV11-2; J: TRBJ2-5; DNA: TGTGCCAGCAGCTTACTAGCGGGAACCATACAAGAGACCCAGTACTTC; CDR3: CASSLLAGTIQETQYF
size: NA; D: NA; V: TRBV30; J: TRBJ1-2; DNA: TGTGCCTGGAGTTCCCCGGGGGGGGGATGGTATGGCTACACCTTC; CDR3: CAWSSPGGGWYGYTF
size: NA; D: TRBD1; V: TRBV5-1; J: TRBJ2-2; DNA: TGCGCCAGCAGGCAAACAGGGGGCAACACCGGGAAGCTGTTTTTT; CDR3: CASRQTGGNTGKLFF
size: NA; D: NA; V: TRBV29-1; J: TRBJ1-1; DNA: TGCAGCGTTGAAGATCTTGGCAGTGAAGCTTTCTTT; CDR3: CSVEDLGSEAFF
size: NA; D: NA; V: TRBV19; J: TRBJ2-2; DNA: TGTGCCAGTAGGAGGGGCCGCTTCGCGGCCGGGGAGCTGTTTTTT; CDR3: CASRRGRFAAGELFF
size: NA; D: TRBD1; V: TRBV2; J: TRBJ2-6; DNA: TGTGCCAGCAGCCGACAAGGACAGGGGGCGTCGGGTGGGGCCAACGTCCTGACTTTC; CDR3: CASSRQGQGASGGANVLTF
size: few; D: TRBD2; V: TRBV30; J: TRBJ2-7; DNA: TGTGCCTGGACGCGGACTAGCGGGGGTTACGAGCAGTACTTC; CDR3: CAWTRTSGGYEQYF
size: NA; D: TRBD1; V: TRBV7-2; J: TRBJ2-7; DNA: TGTGCCAGCAGCCAACCGACAGGGCCCTACGAGCAGTACTTC; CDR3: CASSQPTGPYEQYF
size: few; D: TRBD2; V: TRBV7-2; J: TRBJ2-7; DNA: TGTGCCAGCAGCTACCCTAGCGGACGCTACGAGCAGTACTTC; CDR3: CASSYPSGRYEQYF
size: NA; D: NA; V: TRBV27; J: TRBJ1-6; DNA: TGTGCCAGCAGTTTATCTTTTGCAGGGTGGCTTTCACCCCTCCACTTT; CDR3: CASSLSFAGWLSPLHF
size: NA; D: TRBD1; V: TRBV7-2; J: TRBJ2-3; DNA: TGTGCCAGCAGCTTAAGAGGGGGCGATGGCACAGATACGCAGTATTTT; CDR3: CASSLRGGDGTDTQYF
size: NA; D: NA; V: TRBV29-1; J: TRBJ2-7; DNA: TGCAGCGTTGGGAACAGCGACGAGCAGTACTTC; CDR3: CSVGNSDEQYF
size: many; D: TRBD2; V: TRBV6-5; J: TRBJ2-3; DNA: TGTGCCAGCAGCCGAGGGACTAGCGAGGATACGCAGTATTTT; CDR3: CASSRGTSEDTQYF
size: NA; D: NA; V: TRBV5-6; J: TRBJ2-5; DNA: TGTGCCAGCAGCTGGACCCAAGAGACCCAGTACTTC; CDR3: CASSWTQETQYF
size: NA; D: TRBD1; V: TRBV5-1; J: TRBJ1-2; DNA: TGCGCCAGCAGCCTGGACAGGCACACGGAGGGCTACACCTTC; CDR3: CASSLDRHTEGYTF
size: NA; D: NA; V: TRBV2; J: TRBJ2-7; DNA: TGTGCCAGCAGGGGAAGGACAGAAGGGGAGCAGTACTTC; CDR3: CASRGRTEGEQYF
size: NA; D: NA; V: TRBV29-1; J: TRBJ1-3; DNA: TGCAGCGTTGAGCCCCCGGAGCGTCACCTATCTTTGGGTTTT; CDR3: CSVEPPERHLSLGF
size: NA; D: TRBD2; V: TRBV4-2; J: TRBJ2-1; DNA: TGTGCCAGCAGCCAAGACTCCGCTAGCGGGGTGGACAATGAGCAGTTCTTC; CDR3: CASSQDSASGVDNEQFF
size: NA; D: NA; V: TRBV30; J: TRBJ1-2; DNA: TGTGCCTGGAGTCTAAGGGGCTATGGCTACACCTTC; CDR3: CAWSLRGYGYTF
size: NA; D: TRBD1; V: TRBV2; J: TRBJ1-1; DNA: TGTGCCAGCACCGCGGACAGGGGGAACACTGAAGCTTTCTTT; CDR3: CASTADRGNTEAFF
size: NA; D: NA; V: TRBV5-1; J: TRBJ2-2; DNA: TGCGCCAGCAGCTTGGCGGGCCAATACACCGGGGAGCTGTTTTTT; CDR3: CASSLAGQYTGELFF
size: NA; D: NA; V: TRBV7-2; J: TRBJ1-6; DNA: TGTGCCAGCAGCCAAACAGGGATAAATTCACCCCTCCACTTT; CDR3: CASSQTGINSPLHF